A selection of T cell receptor beta chains follows, all from one sample in a study of T cells in Graves' hyperthyroidism and ophthalmopathy. TCRdb fed the multiplex PCR reads into MiXCR, producing one record per CDR3 protein. The table lists about 700,000 distinct CDR3 sequences, around 15% of them singletons, with 10% to 13% in the top ten. Input material: blood. Every receptor here comes from a woman aged 18-35 years with Graves' hyperthyroidism. The CDR3 runs from the conserved cysteine through the conserved F or W. Clone size, where shown, is once, few, many, or a class for clones that have expanded.

V,length,J,size,CDR3
TRBV7-8,17,TRBJ2-5,few,CASSLAANQGGRETQYF
TRBV6-2/TRBV6-3,16,TRBJ2-7,few,CASSGPVLAGVGEQYF
TRBV20-1,18,TRBJ2-1,-,CSARPGLAGALWNNEQFF
TRBV20-1,15,TRBJ2-7,-,CSAQGIKGLGYEQYF
TRBV7-2,13,TRBJ2-7,many,CASSLDWFYEQYF
TRBV4-2,14,TRBJ2-7,-,CASNQLRRPYEQYF
TRBV12-3/TRBV12-4,15,TRBJ1-5,many,CASSFQGGDNQPQHF
TRBV6-1,13,TRBJ2-3,-,CASRPGLTDTQYF
TRBV9,16,TRBJ2-1,few,CASSPRAGVRRNEQFF
TRBV7-3,13,TRBJ2-2,many,CASSPIGPGELFF
TRBV20-1,15,TRBJ2-5,few,CSARSGARGLETQYF
TRBV6-1,11,TRBJ1-1,few,CASSAWTEAFF
TRBV30,14,TRBJ2-3,many,CAWSLGIRTDTQYF
TRBV20-1,14,TRBJ2-1,many,CSADREGRDNEQFF
TRBV7-9,16,TRBJ2-5,many,CASSTVGGDLRKTQYF
TRBV2,14,TRBJ2-7,many,CASTRTSGSYEQYF
TRBV7-9,16,TRBJ2-5,few,CASSIPGQGLAETQYF
TRBV7-9,16,TRBJ2-7,few,CASSRPGQGDPYEQYF
TRBV10-1,15,TRBJ2-1,many,CASSESGVVRNEQFF
TRBV20-1,17,TRBJ2-5,many,CSARGTSGRLVGETQYF
TRBV18,15,TRBJ2-7,many,CASSPGGTPRYEQYF
TRBV30,17,TRBJ1-4,many,CAWSLNRYRGRNEKLFF
TRBV27,15,TRBJ1-2,few,CASSPTDKGPYGYTF
TRBV24-1,17,TRBJ2-1,many,CATSEPSSGKRGNEQFF
TRBV7-8,13,TRBJ2-3,many,CASSLSAADTQYF
TRBV6-1,12,TRBJ1-6,-,CASSSGSTPLHF
TRBV2,14,TRBJ2-7,many,CASSEKGRTYEQYF
TRBV7-9,13,TRBJ1-1,many,CASRLREGEGTFF
TRBV7-2,11,TRBJ2-3,many,CASRKADTQYF
TRBV5-8,16,TRBJ2-7,-,CASSLMPGQGATEQYF
TRBV6-5,16,TRBJ2-1,few,CASSYRRTSGYNEQFF
TRBV30,12,TRBJ2-1,-,CAWSVRVFEQFF
TRBV6-1,13,TRBJ1-2,many,CASSERQGYGYTF
TRBV7-2,15,TRBJ2-7,-,CASSFPAGGRYEQYF
TRBV7-3,14,TRBJ1-1,many,CASSLIGGSSEAFF
TRBV19,16,TRBJ1-6,-,CASTLTFRTGDSPLHF
TRBV28,12,TRBJ1-4,-,CASSLLSEKLFF
TRBV28,15,TRBJ2-4,many,CASRGGPNRRDIQYF
TRBV7-9,15,TRBJ2-1,few,CASSLVVAETNEQFF
TRBV7-9,16,TRBJ2-7,many,CASSLQLPSGPCEQYF
TRBV3-1,14,TRBJ2-7,many,CASRISGIGNEQYF
TRBV7-9,14,TRBJ1-1,few,CASRSYRGNTEAFF
TRBV7-2,15,TRBJ2-7,-,CASSGTSVYSYEQYF
TRBV7-2,16,TRBJ2-2,-,CASSETGGAGAGELFF
TRBV30,15,TRBJ2-2,few,CAWRWITSNTGELFF
TRBV11-2,15,TRBJ1-1,many,CASSPITGTNTEAFF
TRBV11-2,12,TRBJ2-1,few,CASRASMNEQFF
TRBV20-1,13,TRBJ1-1,many,CSARTGSNTEAFF
TRBV6-1,14,TRBJ2-7,few,CASTQAGGPFEQYF
TRBV5-1,13,TRBJ1-2,-,CTSSLDSEYGYTF
TRBV11-2,15,TRBJ2-3,many,CASSRWRGRTDTQYF
TRBV5-1,14,TRBJ2-7,many,CASSFSGPGYEQYF
TRBV20-1,13,TRBJ2-7,many,CSAPTSGRNEQYF
TRBV19,14,TRBJ1-1,-,CASSIDYRVSEAFF
TRBV2,14,TRBJ2-7,few,CASTSGQGVNEQYF
TRBV13,12,TRBJ2-3,many,CASSAASDTQYF
TRBV29-1,14,TRBJ2-3,few,CSVKQSYDVDTQYF
TRBV5-1,14,TRBJ2-7,many,CASSLGLAADEQYF
TRBV29-1,13,TRBJ1-1,-,CSVGTIQNTEAFF